The 30 T cell receptor beta chains given below trace back to one sample, sequenced in a study of blood T cell repertoires in COVID-19. Assay: immunoSEQ multiplex PCR; the TCRdb copy retains only in-frame clones and omits some. This sample has fewer than 300,000 clones, with approximately 90% found just once. The sample comprised peripheral blood. The receptors here all came from a woman aged 30 to 39 with COVID-19, enrolled during active disease.

CDR3 sequence (DNA): TGTGCCTGGAGTGCCAACAACTTACTAGAGCCCCAGCATTTT. It translates to CAWSANNLLEPQHF. The gene calls are TRBV30 and TRBJ1-5, with D unclear. The CDR3 extends over 14 amino acids. Germline V gene data show CDR1 as GTSNPN and CDR2 as SVGIG (reference sequence). V shed 1 base and J shed 8 bases, with 15 bases lying between them.

The chain couples TRBV7-2 to TRBJ1-1; 9 positions match TRBD1. The CDR3 spans 14 residues. The germline V gene encodes CDR1 SGHTA and CDR2 FQGNSA. V gave up 5 bases and J gave up 5 bases; unmatched junction bases: 6. The CDR3 bases are TGTGCCAGCAGCGCACAGGGGGCGTTTACTGAAGCTTTCTTT. Its protein is CASSAQGAFTEAFF.

Comment on this clone: One end of the junction is discordant with germline, which a read error may explain. The chain is built from TRBV11-2 and TRBJ1-2; 8 bases are a match to TRBD1. Germline CDR1 SGHAT, CDR2 FQNNGV. The CDR3 consists of 13 residues. CDR3 in amino acids: CASSSRQGLGTGF. The CDR3 DNA reads as TGTGCCAGCAGCTCAAGACAGGGGTTAGGTACCGGCTTC.

The chain couples TRBV5-1 to TRBJ1-4; D not resolved. This CDR3 is built from 15 residues. From germline, CDR1 is SGHRS and CDR2 YFSETQ. Trimming took off 2 bases at V and 3 bases at J, with 11 bases between the two ends. In DNA, the CDR3 is TGCGCCAGCAGCTTAAATTCCCAGTCTAATGAAAAACTGTTTTTT. This gives the protein CASSLNSQSNEKLFF.

V and J are TRBV21-1 and TRBJ2-1; the D call in the table, TRBD2, was not verified against the DNA. TRBV21-1 is a known pseudogene. This CDR3 region has 18 residues. The CDR3 DNA is TGTGCCAGTCCCGGACAGACCGAGGGACTAGCGGATTCAAATGAGCAGTTCTTC. Protein sequence: CASPGQTEGLADSNEQFF.

The CDR3 here is CASSTHTQGVGYEQYF. In DNA form, the CDR3 reads TGTGCCAGCAGCACGCATACACAGGGGGTCGGCTACGAGCAGTACTTC. The chain has TRBV27 and TRBJ2-7; 8 nucleotides line up with TRBD1. The CDR3 consists of 16 residues. Losses at the gene ends were 6 bases for V and 3 bases for J; bases not matched to a gene: 13. Germline values: CDR1 MNHEY, CDR2 SMNVEV (reference sequence).

The chain combines TRBV9 with TRBJ1-3; perhaps TRBD1 as D (6 bases). V lost 3 bases, J lost 9 bases, and 22 bases lay in between. CDR3 length: 16 amino acids. Germline CDR1 reads SGDLS; CDR2 reads YYNGEE. The CDR3 loop is CASSETGAVIRGTIYF. The DNA for the CDR3 is TGTGCCAGCAGCGAGACAGGCGCCGTGATTCGTGGCACCATATATTTT.

The rearrangement uses TRBV4-2 and TRBJ1-1; D may be TRBD1 (5 bases). Trimming left V 3 bases short and J 11 bases short, with 16 bases between. CDR1 LGHNA and CDR2 YNFKEQ come from the germline V gene. The CDR3 loop spans 13 amino acids. The CDR3 sequence: CASSHDSLSLAFF. DNA for the CDR3: TGTGCCAGCAGCCACGACAGTCTATCTCTGGCTTTCTTT.

The chain uses TRBV6-2 or TRBV6-3 and TRBJ2-5; 9 bases are shared with TRBD2. Germline V gene data show CDR1 as MNHEY and CDR2 as SVGEGT. Trimming cost V 5 bases and J 3 bases; bases outside gene matches: 10. The CDR3 runs 16 residues. In DNA form, the CDR3 reads TGTGCCAGCAGTACCGGACTAGCGCGAGGCAAAGAGACCCAGTACTTC. Translated, it gives CASSTGLARGKETQYF.

The V and J genes are TRBV7-8 and TRBJ1-6; 9 positions agree with TRBD1. The CDR3 contains 15 residues. Trimming took 5 bases from V and 10 from J; bases not matched to a gene: 9. Germline V gene data show CDR1 as SGHVS and CDR2 as FQNEAQ. The CDR3 region has the DNA TGTGCCAGCAGCCGAGGGACAGGGAGGCAATCACCCCTCCACTTT. Translation: CASSRGTGRQSPLHF.

The genes are TRBV11-2 and TRBJ2-3; TRBD2 matches 8 bases. The trim removed 2 bases at V and 1 base at J, leaving 11 bases unmatched. The germline V gene encodes CDR1 SGHAT and CDR2 FQNNGV. The CDR3 loop spans 18 amino acids. CDR3 coding DNA: TGTGCCAGCAGCTTAATCCGCGGGGGGAGAGAGGGCACAGATACGCAGTATTTT. This gives the protein CASSLIRGGREGTDTQYF.

The J gene is TRBJ2-1, the V gene TRBV28, with 7 bases fitting TRBD2. Losses at the gene ends were 2 bases for V and 4 bases for J; bases not matched to a gene: 5. CDR1 is MDHEN, CDR2 SYDVKM, per germline. The CDR3 sequence is 15 residues long. The CDR3 bases are TGTGCCAGCAGTTTACCCGGGACTATGTACAATGAGCAGTTCTTC. This codes for CASSLPGTMYNEQFF.

V usage is TRBV18 and J usage is TRBJ1-5; tentatively, D is TRBD1 (5 bases). V lost 6 bases to trimming and J lost 4 bases, with 10 bases between them. This CDR3 contains 13 residues. Germline CDR1 reads KGHSH; CDR2 reads LQKENI. In DNA form, the CDR3 reads TGTGCCAGCTCTCGCGGGGGTAATCAGCCCCAGCATTTT. Its translation is CASSRGGNQPQHF.

V usage is TRBV5-5 and J usage is TRBJ2-7, with TRBD1 matching 7 bases. CDR3 length equals 14 residues. The J segment lost 4 bases and the V segment lost 0 bases, leaving 4 bases of the junction unmatched. The germline V gene has CDR1 SGHKS and CDR2 YYEKEE (reference sequence). CDR3 residues: CASSLAGQLYEQYF. CDR3 coding DNA: TGTGCCAGCAGCTTGGCGGGACAGCTTTACGAGCAGTACTTC.

Only one count was recorded for this clone. V gene TRBV23-1 combines with J gene TRBJ1-1, with 7 bases identical to TRBD1. TRBV23-1 is an ORF for which the function is uncertain. J was trimmed by 6 bases and V by 8 bases; bases with no gene match: 6. The CDR3 extends over 12 amino acids. The CDR3 DNA follows: TGCGCCAGCGAACCCAGGGGGGCTGAAGCTTTCTTT. It encodes CASEPRGAEAFF.

The chain uses TRBV7-9 and TRBJ2-2; D is perhaps TRBD1 (6 bases). The V and J ends lost 5 bases and 4 bases respectively, with 14 bases between them. Germline CDR1 SEHNR, CDR2 FQNEAQ (reference sequence). The CDR3 is 15 amino acids. The CDR3 coding sequence is TGTGCCAGCAGCCCGACGGACAGAAGCACCGGGGAGCTGTTTTTT. It yields the protein CASSPTDRSTGELFF.

The chain joins TRBV9 to TRBJ1-1; 8 bases map to TRBD1. Germline V gene lookup returns CDR1 SGDLS and CDR2 YYNGEE. J gave up 5 bases and V 3 bases, and 6 bases lay outside the gene matches. CDR3 length: 14 residues. CDR3 DNA sequence: TGTGCCAGCAGCGCGGGACAGGTTGATACTGAAGCTTTCTTT. This encodes CASSAGQVDTEAFF.

The chain carries TRBV2 and TRBJ1-5; 7 nucleotides align to TRBD1. There are 14 residues in the CDR3. Germline V gene lookup returns CDR1 SNHLY and CDR2 FYNNEI. Losses at the gene ends were 5 bases for V and 3 bases for J; bases not matched to a gene: 4. The CDR3: CASSKTGNNQPQHF. CDR3 DNA sequence: TGTGCCAGCAGTAAGACAGGGAACAATCAGCCCCAGCATTTT.

The V call is TRBV18, the J call TRBJ2-5, with 11 bases identical to TRBD2. The CDR3 is 16 amino acids. Unmatched junction bases numbered 4, after V lost 2 bases and J lost 2 bases. Germline V gene lookup returns CDR1 KGHSH and CDR2 LQKENI. CDR3 sequence (DNA): TGTGCCAGCTCACCATTGCTAGCGGGAGGACAAGAGACCCAGTACTTC. Its protein product is CASSPLLAGGQETQYF.

This clone came up many times. The J gene is TRBJ1-6, the V gene TRBV5-5, with D perhaps matching TRBD1 (5 bases). Germline V gives CDR1 SGHKS, CDR2 YYEKEE (reference sequence). This CDR3 contains 15 residues. The germline V and J ends were trimmed by 1 base and 10 bases, with 15 bases remaining between them. The CDR3 bases are TGTGCCAGCAGCTTGAGTGGTGGGGGGAAATCACCCCTCCACTTT. Translated, it gives CASSLSGGGKSPLHF. The variable domain in full, completed from reference TRBV5-5 and TRBJ1-6, reads DAGVTQSPTHLIKTRGQQVTLRCSPISGHKSVSWYQQVLGQGPQFIFQYYEKEERGRGNFPDRFSARQFPNYSSELNVNALLLGDSALYLCASSLSGGGKSPLHFGNGTRLTVT.

V gene TRBV11-2 combines with J gene TRBJ1-2, with TRBD1 matching 7 bases. V shed 3 bases and J 6 bases; nucleotides not matched to a gene: 16. The germline CDR1 and CDR2 sequences are SGHAT and FQNNGV. The CDR3 length is 17 residues. The DNA of the CDR3 is TGTGCCAGCAGCTTCGACCCAACAGGGGACGCCCGCAATGGCTACACCTTC. This encodes CASSFDPTGDARNGYTF.

The V gene is TRBV12-3 or TRBV12-4, the J gene TRBJ1-2; D remains unclear. The CDR3 has 12 residues. The ends were cut back, 5 bases at V and 4 bases at J, with 8 bases in the middle. Here the CDR3 DNA reads TGTGCCAGCAGTCCCCTAGGCTATGGCTACACCTTC. Its protein is CASSPLGYGYTF.

The rearrangement joins TRBV7-9 to TRBJ2-1, with 8 bases aligning to TRBD2. The CDR3 totals 17 residues. V lost 2 bases and J lost 6; bases outside the gene matches: 12. Per germline, CDR1 SEHNR and CDR2 FQNEAQ (reference sequence). For the CDR3, the DNA is TGTGCCAGCAGCTTAACCATCTTGGGCGGGGGGTTCAATGAGCAGTTCTTC. This codes for CASSLTILGGGFNEQFF.

The genes are TRBV19 and TRBJ1-5, with no clear D. The CDR3 contains 12 residues. The germline V and J ends were trimmed by 10 bases and 6 bases, with 13 bases remaining between them. The germline V gene encodes CDR1 LNHDA and CDR2 SQIVND (reference sequence). CDR3 sequence: CATRFSGQPQHF. DNA for the CDR3: TGTGCCACCAGATTTTCGGGTCAGCCCCAGCATTTT.

The chain recombines TRBV15 with TRBJ2-1, with 7 bases lining up with TRBD2. The CDR3 runs 16 residues. V was clipped by 2 bases and J by 4 bases; unmatched bases: 8. In germline, CDR1 is LNHNV, CDR2 YYDKDF (reference sequence). The CDR3 DNA follows: TGTGCCACCAGCAGACCCAGCGGGAAATCTTACAATGAGCAGTTCTTC. This encodes CATSRPSGKSYNEQFF.

This chain uses TRBV2 with TRBJ1-5; 7 bases are shared with TRBD1. Per germline, CDR1 SNHLY and CDR2 FYNNEI. Unmatched junction bases numbered 2, after V lost 6 bases and J lost 0 bases. CDR3 size: 14 residues. CDR3 region: CASRGDSSNQPQHF. The CDR3 region has the DNA TGTGCCAGCAGAGGGGACAGTAGCAATCAGCCCCAGCATTTT.

There are a few counts of this clone. V and J are TRBV19 and TRBJ1-2, with D possibly matching TRBD1 (5 bases). V dropped 3 bases and J dropped 2 bases, with 22 bases sitting between them. Germline CDR1 reads LNHDA; CDR2 reads SQIVND (reference sequence). This CDR3 is 18 amino acids long. The CDR3 here is CASSIAIYTGGANYGYTF. The CDR3 nucleotides are TGTGCCAGTAGTATCGCCATCTATACTGGAGGGGCAAACTATGGCTACACCTTC. Full variable domain (outside the CDR3, taken from reference TRBV19 and TRBJ1-2): DGGITQSPKYLFRKEGQNVTLSCEQNLNHDAMYWYRQDPGQGLRLIYYSQIVNDFQKGDIAEGYSVSREKKESFPLTVTSAQKNPTAFYLCASSIAIYTGGANYGYTFGSGTRLTVV.

This sequence joins TRBV5-1 and TRBJ2-7, with 13 positions matching TRBD2. V dropped 4 bases and J dropped 2; count of bases not matched to a gene: 6. This CDR3 contains 16 residues. Germline CDR1 is SGHRS and CDR2 is YFSETQ. In nucleotides, the CDR3 is TGCGCCAGCAGCGGGACCGGGACTAGCGGGACCTACGAGCAGTACTTC. It is translated as CASSGTGTSGTYEQYF.

The chain recombines TRBV29-1 with TRBJ1-1; no reliable D call. The germline V and J ends were trimmed by 4 bases and 1 base, with 13 bases remaining between them. The CDR3 runs to 14 residues. Looked up from germline, CDR1 is SQVTM and CDR2 is ANQGSEA. For the CDR3, the DNA is TGCAGCGTTGTCGCAGGAGGACGGAACACTGAAGCTTTCTTT. Its translation is CSVVAGGRNTEAFF.

This clone was observed once. This chain uses TRBV19 with TRBJ1-2; 10 bases are shared with TRBD1. Trimming took 0 bases from V and 4 from J; bases not matched to a gene: 2. The CDR3 has 15 amino acids. The germline V gene has CDR1 LNHDA and CDR2 SQIVND (reference sequence). CDR3 region: CASSIERTGGYGYTF. The DNA for the CDR3 is TGTGCCAGTAGTATAGAGAGGACAGGGGGCTATGGCTACACCTTC.